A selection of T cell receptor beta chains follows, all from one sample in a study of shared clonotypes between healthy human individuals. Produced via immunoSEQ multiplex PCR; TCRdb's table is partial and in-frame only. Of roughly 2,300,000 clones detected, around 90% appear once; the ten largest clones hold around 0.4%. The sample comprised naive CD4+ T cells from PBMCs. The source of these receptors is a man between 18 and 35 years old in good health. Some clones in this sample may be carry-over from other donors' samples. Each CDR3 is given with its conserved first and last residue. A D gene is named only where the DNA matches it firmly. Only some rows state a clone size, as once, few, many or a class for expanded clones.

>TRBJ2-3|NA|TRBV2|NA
CASSEAWGSLTDTQYF
TGTGCCAGCAGTGAAGCATGGGGGAGCCTCACAGATACGCAGTATTTT
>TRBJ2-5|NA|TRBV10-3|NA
CAISASRETQYF
TGTGCCATCAGTGCGAGTCGAGAGACCCAGTACTTC
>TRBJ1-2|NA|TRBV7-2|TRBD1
CASSLSLTRGRDYTF
TGTGCCAGCAGCTTATCTCTTACTAGGGGGCGCGACTACACCTTC
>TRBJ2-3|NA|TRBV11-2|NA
CASTREPRPSRNTDTQYF
TGTGCCAGCACCCGAGAACCCCGACCCTCACGTAACACGGATACGCAGTATTTT
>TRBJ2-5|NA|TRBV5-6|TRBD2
CASSWGGRGREETQYF
TGTGCCAGCAGCTGGGGAGGGAGAGGGCGAGAAGAGACCCAGTACTTC
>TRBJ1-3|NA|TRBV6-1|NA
CATGRKTAGNTIYF
TGTGCCACCGGACGCAAAACGGCCGGAAACACCATATATTTT
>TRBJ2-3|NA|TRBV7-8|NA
CASSLQDTQYF
TGTGCCAGCAGCTTACAGGATACGCAGTATTTT
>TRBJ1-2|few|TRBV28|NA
CASSSGRYGYTF
TGTGCCAGCAGTTCTGGGAGGTATGGCTACACCTTC
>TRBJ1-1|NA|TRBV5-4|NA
CASSSGQNTEAFF
TGTGCCAGCAGCTCTGGACAGAACACTGAAGCTTTCTTT
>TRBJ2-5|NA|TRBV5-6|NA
CASSPGGLQETQYF
TGTGCCAGCAGCCCCGGAGGGTTACAAGAGACCCAGTACTTC
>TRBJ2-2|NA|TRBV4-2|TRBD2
CASSQGVAGGPGELFF
TGTGCCAGCAGCCAAGGAGTAGCGGGAGGGCCCGGGGAGCTGTTTTTT
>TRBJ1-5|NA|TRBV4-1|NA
CASSQEGPGRGDNQPQHF
TGCGCCAGCAGCCAAGAGGGGCCAGGGAGGGGTGACAATCAGCCCCAGCATTTT
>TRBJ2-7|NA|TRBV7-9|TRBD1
CASSRTGNLYEQYF
TGTGCCAGCAGCCGGACAGGGAACCTCTACGAGCAGTACTTC
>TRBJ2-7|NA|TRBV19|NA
CASSIQGTYEQYF
TGTGCCAGTAGTATACAAGGGACCTACGAGCAGTACTTC
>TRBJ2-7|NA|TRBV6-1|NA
CASSEALGGPNYEQYF
TGTGCCAGCAGTGAAGCTTTGGGAGGACCTAACTACGAGCAGTACTTC
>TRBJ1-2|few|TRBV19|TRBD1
CASSRQGTYGYTF
TGTGCCAGTAGTAGACAGGGGACCTATGGCTACACCTTC
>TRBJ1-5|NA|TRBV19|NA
CASSIPYSSNQPQHF
TGTGCCAGTAGTATACCCTACAGTAGCAATCAGCCCCAGCATTTT
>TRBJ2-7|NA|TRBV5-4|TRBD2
CASSPGTSGTYEQYF
TGTGCCAGCAGTCCCGGGACTAGCGGGACCTACGAGCAGTACTTC
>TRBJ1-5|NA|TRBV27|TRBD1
CASRGTATNQPQHF
TGTGCCAGCAGGGGGACAGCCACGAATCAGCCCCAGCATTTT
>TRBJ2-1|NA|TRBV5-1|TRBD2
CASSWGLAESSYNEQFF
TGCGCCAGCAGCTGGGGACTAGCGGAGAGCTCCTACAATGAGCAGTTCTTC
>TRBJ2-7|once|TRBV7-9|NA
CASSPGTDTYEQYF
TGTGCCAGCAGCCCCGGGACCGACACCTACGAGCAGTACTTC
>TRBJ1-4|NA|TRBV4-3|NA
CASSPDTTNEKLFF
TGCGCCAGCAGCCCCGATACAACTAATGAAAAACTGTTTTTT
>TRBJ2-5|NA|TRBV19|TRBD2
CASSISSGSSETQYF
TGTGCCAGTAGTATAAGTAGCGGGAGTTCCGAGACCCAGTACTTC
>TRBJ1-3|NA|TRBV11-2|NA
CASSLLGTGGVGAGNTIYF
TGTGCCAGCAGCTTACTCGGTACGGGGGGCGTAGGCGCTGGAAACACCATATATTTT
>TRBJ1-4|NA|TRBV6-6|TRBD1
CASSQSGQRNEKLFF
TGTGCCAGCAGTCAATCGGGACAGCGGAATGAAAAACTGTTTTTT
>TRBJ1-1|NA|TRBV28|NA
CASKKGGMTEAFF
TGTGCCAGCAAAAAGGGGGGAATGACTGAAGCTTTCTTT
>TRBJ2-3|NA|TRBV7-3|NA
CASSLTGQLTDTQYF
TGTGCCAGCAGCTTAACCGGACAGCTCACAGATACGCAGTATTTT
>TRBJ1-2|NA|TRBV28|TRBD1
CASRIPGTGGESGYTF
TGTGCCAGCAGAATCCCCGGGACAGGGGGCGAGAGTGGCTACACCTTC
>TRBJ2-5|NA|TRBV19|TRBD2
CASSTRAGQETQYF
TGTGCCAGTAGTACCCGAGCGGGGCAAGAGACCCAGTACTTC
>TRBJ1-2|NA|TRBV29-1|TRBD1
CSAGDRGNYGYTF
TGCAGCGCCGGGGACAGGGGAAACTATGGCTACACCTTC
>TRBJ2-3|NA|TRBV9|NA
CASSVGGGSGSFTQYF
TGTGCCAGCAGCGTAGGGGGAGGCAGTGGAAGCTTTACGCAGTATTTT
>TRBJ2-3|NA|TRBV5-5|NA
CASTTGGPDTQYF
TGTGCCAGCACGACCGGGGGCCCAGATACGCAGTATTTT
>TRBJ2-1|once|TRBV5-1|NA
CASSFLYSGTNEQFF
TGCGCCAGCAGCTTCCTGTATAGCGGAACCAATGAGCAGTTCTTC
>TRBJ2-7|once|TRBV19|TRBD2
CASSIQTSTYEQYF
TGTGCCAGTAGTATTCAGACTAGCACCTACGAGCAGTACTTC
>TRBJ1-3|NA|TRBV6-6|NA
CASSRGLAGNTIYF
TGTGCCAGCAGTAGGGGCCTGGCTGGAAACACCATATATTTT
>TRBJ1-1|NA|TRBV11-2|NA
CASSFSQGNTEAFF
TGTGCCAGCAGCTTCTCGCAGGGGAACACTGAAGCTTTCTTT
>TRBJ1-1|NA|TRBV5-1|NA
CASSLHRMNTEAFF
TGCGCCAGCAGCTTGCACAGGATGAACACTGAAGCTTTCTTT
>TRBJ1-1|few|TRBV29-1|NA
CSVLADSPEAFF
TGCAGCGTCCTTGCTGATAGTCCAGAAGCTTTCTTT
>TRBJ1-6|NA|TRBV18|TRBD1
CASSLGQGAESPLHF
TGTGCCAGCTCACTGGGACAGGGGGCGGAATCACCCCTCCACTTT
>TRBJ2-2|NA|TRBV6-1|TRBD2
CASSTAGGPPGELFF
TGTGCCAGCAGTACAGCGGGAGGGCCCCCCGGGGAGCTGTTTTTT
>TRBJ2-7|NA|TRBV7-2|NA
CASSLGPNYEQYF
TGTGCCAGCAGCTTAGGTCCTAACTACGAGCAGTACTTC